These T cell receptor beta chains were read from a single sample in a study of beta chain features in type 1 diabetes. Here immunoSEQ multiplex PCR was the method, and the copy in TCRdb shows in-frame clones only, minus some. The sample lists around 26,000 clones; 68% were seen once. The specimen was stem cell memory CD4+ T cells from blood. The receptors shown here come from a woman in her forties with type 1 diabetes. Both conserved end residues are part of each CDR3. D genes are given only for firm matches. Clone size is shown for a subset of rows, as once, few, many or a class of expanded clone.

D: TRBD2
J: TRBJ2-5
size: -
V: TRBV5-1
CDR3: CASSWLAGGKETQYF
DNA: TGCGCCAGCAGCTGGCTAGCGGGGGGTAAGGAGACCCAGTACTTC

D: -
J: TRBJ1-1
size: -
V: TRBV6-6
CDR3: CASSYSGRVEGTEAFF
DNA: TGTGCCAGCAGTTACTCGGGGAGGGTAGAGGGCACTGAAGCTTTCTTT

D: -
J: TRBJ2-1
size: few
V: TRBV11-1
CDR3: CASSFWTPSSYNEQFF
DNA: TGTGCCAGCAGCTTCTGGACACCGAGCTCCTACAATGAGCAGTTCTTC

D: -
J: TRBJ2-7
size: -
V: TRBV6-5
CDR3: CASRLQGSSYEQYF
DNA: TGTGCCAGCAGATTACAGGGTTCCTCCTACGAGCAGTACTTC

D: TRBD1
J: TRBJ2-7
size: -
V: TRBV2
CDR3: CASGDRGSYEQYF
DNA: TGTGCCAGCGGGGACAGGGGATCCTACGAGCAGTACTTC

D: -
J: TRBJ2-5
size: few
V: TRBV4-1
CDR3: CASSPDYQGTQYF
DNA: TGCGCCAGCAGCCCGGACTATCAGGGGACCCAGTACTTC

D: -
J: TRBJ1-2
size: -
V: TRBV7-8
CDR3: CASSLGLRDGYTF
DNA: TGTGCCAGCAGCTTAGGACTCAGAGATGGCTACACCTTC

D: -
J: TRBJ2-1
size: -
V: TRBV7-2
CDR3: CASSPQLLQGNEQFF
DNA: TGTGCCAGCAGCCCCCAGTTACTACAGGGAAATGAGCAGTTCTTC

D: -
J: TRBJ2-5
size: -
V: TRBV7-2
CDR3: CASSWTSGRQETQYF
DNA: TGTGCCAGCAGCTGGACCTCAGGGAGGCAAGAGACCCAGTACTTC

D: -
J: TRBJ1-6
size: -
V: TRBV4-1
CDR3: CASSQESGYNSPLHF
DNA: TGCGCCAGCAGCCAAGAATCGGGGTATAATTCACCCCTCCACTTT

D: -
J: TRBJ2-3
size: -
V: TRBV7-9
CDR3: CASRQTSSTDTQYF
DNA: TGTGCCAGCAGACAGACAAGCAGCACAGATACGCAGTATTTT

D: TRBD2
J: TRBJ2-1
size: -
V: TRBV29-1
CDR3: CSVASGLAGRSPFSEQFF
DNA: TGCAGCGTTGCGTCTGGACTAGCGGGACGATCTCCCTTTAGTGAGCAGTTCTTC

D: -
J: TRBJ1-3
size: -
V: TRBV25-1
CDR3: CASSEGQALVTTIYF
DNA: TGTGCCAGCAGTGAAGGGCAAGCCTTAGTGACCACCATATATTTT

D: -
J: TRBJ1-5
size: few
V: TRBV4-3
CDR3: CASSQGENQPQHF
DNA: TGCGCCAGCAGCCAAGGAGAGAATCAGCCCCAGCATTTT

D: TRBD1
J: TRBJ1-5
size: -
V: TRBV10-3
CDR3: CAIRGTGTGDQPQHF
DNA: TGTGCCATCAGGGGGACCGGGACAGGCGATCAGCCCCAGCATTTT

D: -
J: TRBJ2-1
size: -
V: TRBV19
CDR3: CASSVARSSPSYNEQFF
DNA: TGTGCCAGTAGCGTCGCCCGTTCTAGCCCCTCCTACAATGAGCAGTTCTTC

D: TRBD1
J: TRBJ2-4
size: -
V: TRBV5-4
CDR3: CASSRQGDGDIQYF
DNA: TGTGCCAGCAGCCGACAGGGGGACGGGGACATTCAGTACTTC

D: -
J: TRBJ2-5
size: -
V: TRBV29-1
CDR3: CSVVDLAETQYF
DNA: TGCAGCGTTGTGGACCTAGCGGAGACCCAGTACTTC

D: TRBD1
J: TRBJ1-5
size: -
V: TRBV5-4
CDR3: CASSETGFNQPQHF
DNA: TGTGCCAGCAGCGAGACAGGGTTCAATCAGCCCCAGCATTTT

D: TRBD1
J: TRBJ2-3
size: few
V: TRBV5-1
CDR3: CASSLGDSTTDTQYF
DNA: TGCGCCAGCAGCTTGGGGGACAGCACCACAGATACGCAGTATTTT

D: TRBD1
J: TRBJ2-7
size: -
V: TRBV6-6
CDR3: CASTEGQGSSYEQYF
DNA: TGTGCCAGCACCGAAGGACAGGGGAGCTCCTACGAGCAGTACTTC

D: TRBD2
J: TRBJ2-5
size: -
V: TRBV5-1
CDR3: CASSSGTSPVQETQYF
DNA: TGCGCCAGCAGCTCGGGGACTAGCCCCGTCCAAGAGACCCAGTACTTC

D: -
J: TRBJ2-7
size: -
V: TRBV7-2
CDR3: CASSFGGAGEQYF
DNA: TGTGCCAGCAGCTTTGGAGGGGCCGGGGAGCAGTACTTC

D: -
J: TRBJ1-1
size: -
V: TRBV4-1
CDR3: CASSQGLTEAFF
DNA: TGCGCCAGCAGCCAGGGGCTTACTGAAGCTTTCTTT

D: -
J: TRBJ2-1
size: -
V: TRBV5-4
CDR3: CASSSPQGNEQFF
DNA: TGTGCCAGCAGCTCGCCCCAGGGGAATGAGCAGTTCTTC

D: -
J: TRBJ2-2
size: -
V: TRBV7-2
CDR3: CASSLSRGTNTGELFF
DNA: TGTGCCAGCAGCTTGAGTCGGGGGACGAACACCGGGGAGCTGTTTTTT

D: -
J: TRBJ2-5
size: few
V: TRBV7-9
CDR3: CASSYTATSETQYF
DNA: TGTGCCAGCAGCTACACAGCAACGAGCGAGACCCAGTACTTC

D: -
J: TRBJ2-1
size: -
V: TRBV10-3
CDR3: CAISESGWPNEQFF
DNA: TGTGCCATCAGTGAGTCTGGCTGGCCCAATGAGCAGTTCTTC

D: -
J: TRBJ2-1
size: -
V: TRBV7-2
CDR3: CASSPDRPGGEQFF
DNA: TGTGCCAGCAGCCCAGACAGGCCTGGGGGTGAGCAGTTCTTC

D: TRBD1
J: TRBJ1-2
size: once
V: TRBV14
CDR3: CASSQGQGVSHGYTF
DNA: TGTGCCAGCAGCCAAGGACAGGGAGTAAGTCATGGCTACACCTTC

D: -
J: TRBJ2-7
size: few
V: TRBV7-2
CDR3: CASSLTGWDEQYF
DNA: TGTGCCAGCAGCTTAACAGGCTGGGACGAGCAGTACTTC

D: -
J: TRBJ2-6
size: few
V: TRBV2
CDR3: CASKRTSLSGANVLTF
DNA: TGTGCCAGCAAGCGGACTTCCTTATCTGGGGCCAACGTCCTGACTTTC

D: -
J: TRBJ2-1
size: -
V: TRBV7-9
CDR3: CASSPGGTGRMNEQFF
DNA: TGTGCCAGCAGCCCGGGGGGGACAGGGAGGATGAATGAGCAGTTCTTC

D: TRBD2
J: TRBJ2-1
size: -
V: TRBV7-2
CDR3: CASSLGGLVKGSEQFF
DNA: TGTGCCAGCAGCTTAGGAGGACTAGTGAAGGGTAGTGAGCAGTTCTTC

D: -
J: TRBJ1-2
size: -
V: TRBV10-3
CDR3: CAISERGANYGYTF
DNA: TGTGCCATCAGTGAGCGGGGGGCTAACTATGGCTACACCTTC

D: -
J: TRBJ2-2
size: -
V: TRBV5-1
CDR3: CASSLGTADTGELFF
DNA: TGCGCCAGCAGCTTGGGGACAGCAGACACCGGGGAGCTGTTTTTT

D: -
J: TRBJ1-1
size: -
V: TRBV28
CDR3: CASSLGRATEAFF
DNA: TGTGCCAGCAGTTTAGGGAGGGCAACTGAAGCTTTCTTT

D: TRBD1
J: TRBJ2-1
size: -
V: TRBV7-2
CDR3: CASSADRGLHNEQFF
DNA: TGTGCCAGCAGCGCGGACAGGGGGCTTCACAATGAGCAGTTCTTC

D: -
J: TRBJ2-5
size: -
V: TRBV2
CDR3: CASSQRQAQETQYF
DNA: TGTGCCAGCAGCCAGAGACAGGCGCAAGAGACCCAGTACTTC

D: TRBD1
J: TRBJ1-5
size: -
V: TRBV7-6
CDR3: CASSFSDRGGQPQHF
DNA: TGTGCCAGCAGCTTTTCAGACAGGGGCGGACAGCCCCAGCATTTT

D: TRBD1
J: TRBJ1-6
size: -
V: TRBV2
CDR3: CASNGQEEAPLHF
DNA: TGTGCCAGCAACGGACAGGAAGAGGCACCCCTCCACTTT

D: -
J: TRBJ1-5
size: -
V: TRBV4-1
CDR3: CASSQGRDRSNQPQHF
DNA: TGCGCCAGCAGCCAAGGCAGGGATAGGAGCAATCAGCCCCAGCATTTT

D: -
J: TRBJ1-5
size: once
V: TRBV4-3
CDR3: CASSQEPSRVQPQHF
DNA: TGCGCCAGCAGCCAAGAGCCCAGCAGGGTCCAGCCCCAGCATTTT